The clone carrying this T cell receptor beta chain has a single count. Its antigen remains unknown. This sample stems from a study of PD-1 blockade in classical Hodgkin lymphoma. Notes on the study in general: CD4+ TCR diversity rose significantly by C4D1, and CD8+ TCR diversity did not. Compared with healthy donors, newly diagnosed patients reportedly showed lower baseline TCR diversity. Baseline diversity was lower in partial responders and progressors than complete responders.

Sequencing used immunoSEQ multiplex PCR; TCRdb keeps in-frame clones, though not all of them. The sample shows roughly 19,000 clones, approximately 73% of them seen only once. Sample time point: cycle 4 day 1 (C4D1), after less than seven weeks of nivolumab. With no exception, relapse followed autologous stem cell transplantation in all patients, and brentuximab vedotin exposure varied. The CDR3 runs to 16 residues. Per germline, CDR1 SGHTA and CDR2 FQGNSA. The germline V and J ends were trimmed by 2 bases and 3 bases, with 11 bases remaining between them. V usage is TRBV7-2 and J usage is TRBJ2-6, with D tentatively TRBD2 (6 bases). This specimen was peripheral blood mononuclear cells (PBMCs), taken before the fourth cycle of nivolumab. The receptor's source is a human donor with classical Hodgkin lymphoma. The CDR3 DNA reads as TGTGCCAGCAGCTTATTTTTGACTAGTGGGGCCAACGTCCTGACTTTC. It is translated as CASSLFLTSGANVLTF.